Listed below are T cell receptor beta chains from one sample, sequenced in a study of shared clonotypes between healthy human individuals. Some clones are missing from TCRdb's copy, which holds only in-frame ones; the method was immunoSEQ multiplex PCR. The data show 2 million to 3 million clones, with 80% to 95% seen just once and 0.36% held by the top ten. The sample consisted of naive CD4+ T cells from PBMCs. All receptors derive from a man younger than 35 in good health. Some clones in this sample may be carry-over from other donors' samples. Both conserved end residues are part of each CDR3.

v_call	j_call	cdr3_aa
TRBV7-9	TRBJ1-3	CASSLALTVENTIYF
TRBV19	TRBJ1-5	CASGRDSDQPQHF
TRBV6-4	TRBJ2-1	CASSGGRGFGPNEQFF
TRBV28	TRBJ2-7	CASSPSGRDEQYF
TRBV30	TRBJ2-5	CAWSIRDRPYF
TRBV5-1	TRBJ1-2	CASSLVGDQLAGGYTF
TRBV18	TRBJ2-5	CASSLYKRGPETQYF
TRBV6-5	TRBJ2-5	CASSYKGGETQYF
TRBV28	TRBJ2-1	CASSPAGSVSYNEQFF
TRBV19	TRBJ1-2	CASSIKGDYGYTF
TRBV10-3	TRBJ2-1	CAISDGLAGNNEQFF
TRBV7-2	TRBJ1-2	CASSPIPGQAVRHGYTF
TRBV7-3	TRBJ2-1	CASSFGGGIEQFF
TRBV7-2	TRBJ1-1	CASSADRGGGAFF
TRBV9	TRBJ2-1	CASSEVAGGYNEQFF
TRBV7-9	TRBJ2-7	CASSLAPGEQYF
TRBV20-1	TRBJ1-1	CSARGVTEAFF
TRBV7-9	TRBJ2-1	CASSSEILAGEGNEQFF
TRBV5-6	TRBJ1-2	CASSLKGPPGYTF
TRBV5-1	NA	CASSLGGTGGETYEQYF
TRBV7-2	TRBJ2-1	CASTAGRDEYNEQFF
TRBV2	TRBJ1-1	CASRERSPGAFF
TRBV2	TRBJ1-5	CASRDRGLMKPQHF
TRBV18	TRBJ2-1	CASSQGQKTYNEQFF
TRBV30	TRBJ2-1	CAWSVHGYEQFF
TRBV28	TRBJ2-1	CASTARLAGGYNEQFF
TRBV2	TRBJ2-2	CASSEEARDTGELFF
TRBV29-1	TRBJ2-5	CSVEGYQGQNLEETQYF
TRBV15	TRBJ2-7	CATSRVQGAYEQYF
TRBV5-5	TRBJ2-2	CASSLRQGNTGELFF
TRBV6-1	TRBJ1-2	CASSEDRALGYTF
TRBV9	TRBJ1-4	CASSVDLGGSNEKLFF